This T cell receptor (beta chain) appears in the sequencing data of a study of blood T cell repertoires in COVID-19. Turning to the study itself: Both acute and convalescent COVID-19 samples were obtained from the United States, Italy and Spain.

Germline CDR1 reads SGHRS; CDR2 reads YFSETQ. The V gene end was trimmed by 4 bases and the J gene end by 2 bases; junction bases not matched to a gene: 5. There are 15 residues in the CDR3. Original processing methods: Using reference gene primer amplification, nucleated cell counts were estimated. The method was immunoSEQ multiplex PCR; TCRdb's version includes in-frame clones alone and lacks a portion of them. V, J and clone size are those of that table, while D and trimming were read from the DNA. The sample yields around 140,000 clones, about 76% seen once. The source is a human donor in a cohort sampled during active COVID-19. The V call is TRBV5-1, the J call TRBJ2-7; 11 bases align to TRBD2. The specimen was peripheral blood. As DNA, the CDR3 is TGCGCCAGCAGCCCACTAGCGGGAGAAGCCTACGAGCAGTACTTC. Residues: CASSPLAGEAYEQYF.